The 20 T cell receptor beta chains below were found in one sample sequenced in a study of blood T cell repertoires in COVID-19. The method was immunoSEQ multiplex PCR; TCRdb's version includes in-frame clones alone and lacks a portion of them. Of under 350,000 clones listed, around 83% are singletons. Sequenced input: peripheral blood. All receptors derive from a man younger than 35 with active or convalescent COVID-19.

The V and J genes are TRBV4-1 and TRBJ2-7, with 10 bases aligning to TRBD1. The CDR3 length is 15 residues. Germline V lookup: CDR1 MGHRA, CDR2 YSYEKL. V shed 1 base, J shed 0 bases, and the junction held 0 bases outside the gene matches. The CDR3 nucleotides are TGCGCCAGCAGCCAAGGACAGGGGGCCTCCTACGAGCAGTACTTC. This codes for CASSQGQGASYEQYF.

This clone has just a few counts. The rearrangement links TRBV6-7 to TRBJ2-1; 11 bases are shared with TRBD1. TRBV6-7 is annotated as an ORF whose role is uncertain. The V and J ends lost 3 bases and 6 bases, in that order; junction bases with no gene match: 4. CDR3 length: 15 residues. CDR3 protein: CASSYSGTGGNEQFF. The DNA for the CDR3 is TGTGCCAGCAGTTATTCCGGGACAGGGGGCAATGAGCAGTTCTTC.

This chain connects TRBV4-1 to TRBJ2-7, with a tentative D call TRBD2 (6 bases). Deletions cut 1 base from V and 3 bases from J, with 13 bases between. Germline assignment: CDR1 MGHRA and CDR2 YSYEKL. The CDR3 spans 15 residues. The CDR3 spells CASSQGQTRDYEQYF. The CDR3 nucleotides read TGCGCCAGCAGCCAAGGACAGACTAGGGACTACGAGCAGTACTTC.

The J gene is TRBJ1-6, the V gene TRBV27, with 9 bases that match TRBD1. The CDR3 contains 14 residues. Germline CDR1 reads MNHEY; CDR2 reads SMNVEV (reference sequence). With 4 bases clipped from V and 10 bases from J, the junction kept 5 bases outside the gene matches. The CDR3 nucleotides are TGTGCCAGCAGTTGGGGGGACAGGGACTCACCCCTCCACTTT. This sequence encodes CASSWGDRDSPLHF.

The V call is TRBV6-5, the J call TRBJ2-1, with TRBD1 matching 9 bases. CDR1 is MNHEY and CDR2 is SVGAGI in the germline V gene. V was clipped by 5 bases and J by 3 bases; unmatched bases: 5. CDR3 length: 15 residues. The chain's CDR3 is CASSLTGQGYNEQFF. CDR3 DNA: TGTGCCAGCAGTCTAACGGGACAGGGCTACAATGAGCAGTTCTTC.

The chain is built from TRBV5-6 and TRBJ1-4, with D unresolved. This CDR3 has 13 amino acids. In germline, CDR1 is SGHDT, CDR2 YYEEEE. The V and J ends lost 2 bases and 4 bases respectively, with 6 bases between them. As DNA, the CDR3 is TGTGCCAGCAGCTTCCGGGTTAATGAAAAACTGTTTTTT. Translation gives CASSFRVNEKLFF.

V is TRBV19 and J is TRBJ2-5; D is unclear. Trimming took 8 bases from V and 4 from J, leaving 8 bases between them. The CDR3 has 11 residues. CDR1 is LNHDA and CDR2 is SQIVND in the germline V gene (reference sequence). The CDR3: CASGPLETQYF. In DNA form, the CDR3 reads TGTGCCAGTGGGCCGTTAGAGACCCAGTACTTC. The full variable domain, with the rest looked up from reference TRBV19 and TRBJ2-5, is DGGITQSPKYLFRKEGQNVTLSCEQNLNHDAMYWYRQDPGQGLRLIYYSQIVNDFQKGDIAEGYSVSREKKESFPLTVTSAQKNPTAFYLCASGPLETQYFGPGTRLLVL.

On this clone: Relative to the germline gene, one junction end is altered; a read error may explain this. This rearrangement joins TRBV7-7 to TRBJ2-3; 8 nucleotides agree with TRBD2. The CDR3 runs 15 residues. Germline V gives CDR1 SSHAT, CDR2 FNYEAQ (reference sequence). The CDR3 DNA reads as TGTGCTAGCAGCCCGGGACTAGGCGGCACAGATACGCAGTATTTT. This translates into CASSPGLGGTDTQYF.

Written as DNA, the CDR3 is TGTGCCAGTAGTGACCGACAGGGGAGAGGCAATCAGCCCCAGCATTTT. Encoded protein: CASSDRQGRGNQPQHF. The chain recombines TRBV19 with TRBJ1-5; 8 bases line up with TRBD1. Per germline, CDR1 LNHDA and CDR2 SQIVND (reference sequence). The CDR3 runs 16 residues. J gave up 2 bases and V 5 bases, and 8 bases lay outside the gene matches.

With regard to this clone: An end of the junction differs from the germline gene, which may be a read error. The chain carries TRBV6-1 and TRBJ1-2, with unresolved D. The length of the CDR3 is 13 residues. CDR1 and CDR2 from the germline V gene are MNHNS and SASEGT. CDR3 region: CASSEIMADGYTF. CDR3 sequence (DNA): TGTGCCAGCAGTGAAATCATGGCGGATGGATACACCTTC.

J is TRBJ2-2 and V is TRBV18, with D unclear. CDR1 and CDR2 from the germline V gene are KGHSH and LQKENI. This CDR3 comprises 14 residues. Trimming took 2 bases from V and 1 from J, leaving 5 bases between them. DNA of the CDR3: TGTGCCAGCTCACCAATCCTGAACACCGGGGAGCTGTTTTTT. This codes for CASSPILNTGELFF.

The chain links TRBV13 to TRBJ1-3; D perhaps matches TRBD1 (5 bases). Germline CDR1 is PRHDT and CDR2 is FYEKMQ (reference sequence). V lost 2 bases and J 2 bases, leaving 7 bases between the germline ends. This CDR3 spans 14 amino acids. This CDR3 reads CASSLSRAGNTIYF. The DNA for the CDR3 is TGTGCCAGCAGCTTAAGCAGGGCTGGAAACACCATATATTTT.

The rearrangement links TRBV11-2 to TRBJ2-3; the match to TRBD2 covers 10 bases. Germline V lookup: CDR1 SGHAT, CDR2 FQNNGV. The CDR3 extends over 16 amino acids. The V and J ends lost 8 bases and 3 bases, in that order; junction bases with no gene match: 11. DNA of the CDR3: TGTGCCAGCTGGGAAACTAGCGGGGAGAGGACAGATACGCAGTATTTT. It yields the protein CASWETSGERTDTQYF.

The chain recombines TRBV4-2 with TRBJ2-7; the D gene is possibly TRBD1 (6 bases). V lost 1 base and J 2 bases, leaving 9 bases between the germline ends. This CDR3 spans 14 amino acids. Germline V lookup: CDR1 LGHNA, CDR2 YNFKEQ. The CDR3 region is CASSQVGDTYEQYF. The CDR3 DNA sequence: TGTGCCAGCAGCCAAGTGGGGGACACCTACGAGCAGTACTTC.

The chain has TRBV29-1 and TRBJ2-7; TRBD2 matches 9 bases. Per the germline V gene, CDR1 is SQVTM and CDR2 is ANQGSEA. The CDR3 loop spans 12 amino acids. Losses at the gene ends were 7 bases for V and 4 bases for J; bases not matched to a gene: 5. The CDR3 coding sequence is TGCAGCGGGGGGACTAGCAGATACGAGCAGTACTTC. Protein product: CSGGTSRYEQYF.

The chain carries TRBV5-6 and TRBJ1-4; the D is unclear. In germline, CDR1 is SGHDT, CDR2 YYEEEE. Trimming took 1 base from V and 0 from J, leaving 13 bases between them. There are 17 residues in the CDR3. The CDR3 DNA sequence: TGTGCCAGCAGCTTGTTCAGGACTGTCGCAACTAATGAAAAACTGTTTTTT. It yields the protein CASSLFRTVATNEKLFF.

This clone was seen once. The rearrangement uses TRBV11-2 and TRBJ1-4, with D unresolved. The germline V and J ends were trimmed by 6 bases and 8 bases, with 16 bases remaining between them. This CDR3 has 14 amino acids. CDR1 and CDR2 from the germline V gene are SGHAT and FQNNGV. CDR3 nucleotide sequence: TGTGCCAGCAGGGTGTCGCCCCGAGGCGAAAAACTGTTTTTT. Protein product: CASRVSPRGEKLFF.

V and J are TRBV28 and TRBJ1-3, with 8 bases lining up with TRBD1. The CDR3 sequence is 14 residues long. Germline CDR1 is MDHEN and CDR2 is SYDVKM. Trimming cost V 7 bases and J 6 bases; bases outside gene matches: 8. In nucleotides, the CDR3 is TGTGCCAGCAACACCCCGGACAGGGCAAACACCATATATTTT. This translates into CASNTPDRANTIYF. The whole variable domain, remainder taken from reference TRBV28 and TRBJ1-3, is DVKVTQSSRYLVKRTGEKVFLECVQDMDHENMFWYRQDPGLGLRLIYFSYDVKMKEKGDIPEGYSVSREKKERFSLILESASTNQTSMYLCASNTPDRANTIYFGEGSWLTVV.

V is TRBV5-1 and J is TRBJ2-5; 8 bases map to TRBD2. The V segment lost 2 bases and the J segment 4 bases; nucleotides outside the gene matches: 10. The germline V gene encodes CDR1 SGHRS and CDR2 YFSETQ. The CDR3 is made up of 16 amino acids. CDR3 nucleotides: TGCGCCAGCAGCTTTAGCGGGGCGCGAGAGACAGAGACCCAGTACTTC. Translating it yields CASSFSGARETETQYF.

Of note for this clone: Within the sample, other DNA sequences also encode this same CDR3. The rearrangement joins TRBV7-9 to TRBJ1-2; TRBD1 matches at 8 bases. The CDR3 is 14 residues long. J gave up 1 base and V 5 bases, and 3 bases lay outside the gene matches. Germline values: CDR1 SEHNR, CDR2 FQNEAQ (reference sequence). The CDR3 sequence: CASSPDRGNYGYTF. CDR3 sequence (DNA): TGTGCCAGCAGCCCCGACAGGGGTAACTATGGCTACACCTTC.